This T cell receptor beta chain was captured in a study of T cell responses to AZD1222 COVID-19 vaccine. Trimming stripped 3 bases from V and 0 bases from J, with 5 bases between. Per germline, CDR1 SGHDN and CDR2 FVKESK. The CDR3 has 13 residues. Clones were sequenced by immunoSEQ multiplex PCR, and TCRdb holds only the in-frame ones, with some missing. The sample holds 95,000 to 150,000 clones, around 80% seen once. As regards this clone: Other DNA sequences in the sample encode the same CDR3.

This clonotype originated in an adult who received the AZD1222 COVID-19 vaccine. V and J are TRBV14 and TRBJ1-1; D not certain. The sample here was peripheral blood, taken 28 days after the second AZD1222 dose. CDR3 nucleotide sequence: TGTGCCAGCAGCCAGGAGATGAACACTGAAGCTTTCTTT. Translated, it gives CASSQEMNTEAFF. Based on the CDR3 plus reference TRBV14 and TRBJ1-1, the full variable domain is EAGVTQFPSHSVIEKGQTVTLRCDPISGHDNLYWYRRVMGKEIKFLLHFVKESKQDESGMPNNRFLAERTGGTYSTLKVQPAELEDSGVYFCASSQEMNTEAFFGQGTRLTVV.